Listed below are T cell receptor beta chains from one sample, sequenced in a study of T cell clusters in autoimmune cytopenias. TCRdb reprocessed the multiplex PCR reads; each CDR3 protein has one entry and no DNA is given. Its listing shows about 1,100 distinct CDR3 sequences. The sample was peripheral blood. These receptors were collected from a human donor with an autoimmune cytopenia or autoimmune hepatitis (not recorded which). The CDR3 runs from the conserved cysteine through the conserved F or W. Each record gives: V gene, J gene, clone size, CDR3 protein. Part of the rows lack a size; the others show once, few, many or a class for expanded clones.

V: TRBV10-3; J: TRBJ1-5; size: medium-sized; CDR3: CAISESGESNQPQHF
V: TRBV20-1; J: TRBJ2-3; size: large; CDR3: CSARVTALSTDTQYF
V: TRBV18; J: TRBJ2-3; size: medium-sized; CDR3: CASSFRGPGASTDTQYF
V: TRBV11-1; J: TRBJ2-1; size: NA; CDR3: CASSPGASSYNEQFF
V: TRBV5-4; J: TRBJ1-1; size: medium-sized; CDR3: CASSTDRDTEAFF
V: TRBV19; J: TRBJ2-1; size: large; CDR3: CASSRLGEQFF
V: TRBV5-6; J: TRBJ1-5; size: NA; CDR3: CASSLEARGSQPQHF
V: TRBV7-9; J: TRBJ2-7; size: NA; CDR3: CASAGVVSYEQYF
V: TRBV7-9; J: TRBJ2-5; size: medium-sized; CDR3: CASSQGRIQETQYF
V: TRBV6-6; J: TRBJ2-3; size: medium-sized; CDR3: CASSAGTSGMSTDTQYF
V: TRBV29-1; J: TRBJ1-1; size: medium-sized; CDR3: CSESPGLGGTEAFF